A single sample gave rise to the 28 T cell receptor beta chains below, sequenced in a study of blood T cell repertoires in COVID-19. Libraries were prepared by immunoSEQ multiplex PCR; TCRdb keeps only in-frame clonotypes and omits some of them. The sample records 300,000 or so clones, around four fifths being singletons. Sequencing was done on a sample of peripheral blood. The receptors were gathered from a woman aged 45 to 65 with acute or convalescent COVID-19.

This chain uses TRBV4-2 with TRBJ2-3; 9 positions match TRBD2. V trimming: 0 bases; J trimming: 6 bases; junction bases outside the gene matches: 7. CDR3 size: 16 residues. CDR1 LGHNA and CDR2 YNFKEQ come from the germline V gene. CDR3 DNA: TGTGCCAGCAGCCAAGATCGGGCTAGCGGGAAGGATACGCAGTATTTT. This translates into CASSQDRASGKDTQYF.

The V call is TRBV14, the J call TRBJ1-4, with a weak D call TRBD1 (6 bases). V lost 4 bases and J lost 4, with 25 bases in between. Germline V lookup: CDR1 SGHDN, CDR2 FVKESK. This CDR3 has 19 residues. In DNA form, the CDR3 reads TGTGCCAGCAGCCCAAATTCCGTCGGACAGCGCAGGCTTAATGAAAAACTGTTTTTT. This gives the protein CASSPNSVGQRRLNEKLFF.

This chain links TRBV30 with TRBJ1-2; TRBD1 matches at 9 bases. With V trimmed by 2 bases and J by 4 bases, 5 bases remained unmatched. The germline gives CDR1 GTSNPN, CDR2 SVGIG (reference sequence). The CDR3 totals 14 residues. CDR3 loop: CAWSTGGQGYGYTF. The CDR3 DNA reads TGTGCCTGGAGTACAGGGGGCCAAGGCTATGGCTACACCTTC.

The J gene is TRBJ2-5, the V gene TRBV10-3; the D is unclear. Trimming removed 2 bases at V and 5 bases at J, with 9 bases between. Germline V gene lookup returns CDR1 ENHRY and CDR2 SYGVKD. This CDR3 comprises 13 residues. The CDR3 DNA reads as TGTGCCATCAGTGAGACCACTGCGGAGACCCAGTACTTC. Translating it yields CAISETTAETQYF.

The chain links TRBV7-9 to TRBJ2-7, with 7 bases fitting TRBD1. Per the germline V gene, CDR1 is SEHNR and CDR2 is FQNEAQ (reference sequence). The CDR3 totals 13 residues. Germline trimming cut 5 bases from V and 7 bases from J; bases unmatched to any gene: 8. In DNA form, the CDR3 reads TGTGCCAGCAGCCAACAGGGGAGTACGGAGCAGTACGTC. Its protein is CASSQQGSTEQYV.

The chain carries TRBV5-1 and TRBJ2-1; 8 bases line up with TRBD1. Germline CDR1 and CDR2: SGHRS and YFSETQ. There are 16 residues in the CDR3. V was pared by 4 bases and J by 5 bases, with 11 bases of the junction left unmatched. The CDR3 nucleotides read TGCGCCAGCAGCCGTGGACAGGGAACCGCCCACAATGAGCAGTTCTTC. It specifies CASSRGQGTAHNEQFF.

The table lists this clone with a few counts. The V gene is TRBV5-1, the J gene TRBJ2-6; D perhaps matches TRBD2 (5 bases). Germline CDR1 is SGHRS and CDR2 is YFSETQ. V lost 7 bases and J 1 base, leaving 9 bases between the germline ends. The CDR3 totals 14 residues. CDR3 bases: TGCGCCAGCGCACGGGGTTCTGGGGCCAACGTCCTGACTTTC. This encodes CASARGSGANVLTF.

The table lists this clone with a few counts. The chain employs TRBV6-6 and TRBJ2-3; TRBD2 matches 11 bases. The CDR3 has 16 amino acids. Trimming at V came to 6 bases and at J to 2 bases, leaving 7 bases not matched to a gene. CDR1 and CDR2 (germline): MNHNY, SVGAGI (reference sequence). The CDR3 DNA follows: TGTGCCAGCAGCGATGGGACTAGCGGAGACACAGATACGCAGTATTTT. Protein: CASSDGTSGDTDTQYF.

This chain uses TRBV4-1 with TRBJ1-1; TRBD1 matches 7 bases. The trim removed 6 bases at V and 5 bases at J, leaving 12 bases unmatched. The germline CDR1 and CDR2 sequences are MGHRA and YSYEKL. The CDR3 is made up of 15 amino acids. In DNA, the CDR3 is TGCGCCAGCAGTCAACCCCTTATGACAGGGACTGAAGCTTTCTTT. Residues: CASSQPLMTGTEAFF.

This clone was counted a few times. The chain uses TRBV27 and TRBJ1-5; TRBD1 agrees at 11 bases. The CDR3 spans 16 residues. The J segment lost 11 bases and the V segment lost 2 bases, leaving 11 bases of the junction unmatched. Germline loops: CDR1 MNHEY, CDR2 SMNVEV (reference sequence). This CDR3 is CASSLGGQGDLRAQHF. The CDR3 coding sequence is TGTGCCAGCAGTTTAGGGGGACAGGGGGACCTCCGGGCCCAGCATTTT.

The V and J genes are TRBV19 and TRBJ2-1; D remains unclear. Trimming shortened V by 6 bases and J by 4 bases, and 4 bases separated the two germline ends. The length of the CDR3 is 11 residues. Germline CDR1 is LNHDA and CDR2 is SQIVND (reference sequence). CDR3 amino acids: CASREYNEQFF. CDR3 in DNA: TGTGCCAGTAGGGAGTACAATGAGCAGTTCTTC.

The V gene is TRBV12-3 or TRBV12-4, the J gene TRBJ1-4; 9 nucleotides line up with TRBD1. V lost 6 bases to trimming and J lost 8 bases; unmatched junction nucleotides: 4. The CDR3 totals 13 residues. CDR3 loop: CASRTGGLEKLFF. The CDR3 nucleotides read TGTGCCAGCAGAACAGGGGGCTTGGAAAAACTGTTTTTT.

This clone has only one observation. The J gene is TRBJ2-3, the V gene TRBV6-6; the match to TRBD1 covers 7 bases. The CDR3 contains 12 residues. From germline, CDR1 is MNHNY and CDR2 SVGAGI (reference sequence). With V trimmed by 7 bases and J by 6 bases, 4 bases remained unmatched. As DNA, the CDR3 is TGTGCCAGCACCCAGACAGGGGATACGCAGTATTTT. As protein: CASTQTGDTQYF.

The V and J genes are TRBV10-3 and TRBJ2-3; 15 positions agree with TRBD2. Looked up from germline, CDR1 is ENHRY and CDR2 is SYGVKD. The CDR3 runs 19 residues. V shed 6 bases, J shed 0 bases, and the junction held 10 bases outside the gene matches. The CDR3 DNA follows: TGTGCCATCAGGGGGACTAGCGGGGGGCTCTCAACTAGCACAGATACGCAGTATTTT. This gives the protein CAIRGTSGGLSTSTDTQYF.

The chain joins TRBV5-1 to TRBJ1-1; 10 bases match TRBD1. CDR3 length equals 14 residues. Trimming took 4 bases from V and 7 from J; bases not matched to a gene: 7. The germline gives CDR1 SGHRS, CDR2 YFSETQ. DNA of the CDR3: TGCGCCAGCAGCGTAGCCGGACAGGGGGATGAAGCTTTCTTT. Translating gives CASSVAGQGDEAFF.

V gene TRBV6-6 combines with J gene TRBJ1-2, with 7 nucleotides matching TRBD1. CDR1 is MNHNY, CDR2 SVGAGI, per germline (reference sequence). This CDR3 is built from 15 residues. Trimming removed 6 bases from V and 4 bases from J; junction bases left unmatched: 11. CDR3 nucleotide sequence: TGTGCCAGCAGACCAGACAGGGAGGTTACCTATGGCTACACCTTC. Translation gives CASRPDREVTYGYTF.

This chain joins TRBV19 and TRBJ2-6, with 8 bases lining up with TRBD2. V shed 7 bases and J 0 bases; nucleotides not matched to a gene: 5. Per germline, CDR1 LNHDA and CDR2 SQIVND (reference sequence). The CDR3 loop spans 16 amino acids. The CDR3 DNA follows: TGTGCCAGTAACTCGGGGGGGAGCTCTGGGGCCAACGTCCTGACTTTC. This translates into CASNSGGSSGANVLTF.

For the CDR3, the DNA is TGTGCCACCAGTGATTTAGTGGGGGGATTCTACAATGAGCAGTTCTTC. This encodes CATSDLVGGFYNEQFF. The chain is built from TRBV24-1 and TRBJ2-1; the D gene is possibly TRBD2 (6 bases). V lost 1 base and J lost 3, with 12 bases in between. This CDR3 region has 16 residues. In germline, CDR1 is KGHDR, CDR2 SFDVKD.

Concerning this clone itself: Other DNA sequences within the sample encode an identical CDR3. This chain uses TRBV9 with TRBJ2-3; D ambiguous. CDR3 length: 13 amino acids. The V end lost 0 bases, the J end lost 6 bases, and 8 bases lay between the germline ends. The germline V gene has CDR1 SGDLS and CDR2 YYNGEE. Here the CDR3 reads CASSVVSTDTQYF. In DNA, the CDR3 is TGTGCCAGCAGCGTAGTTAGTACCGATACGCAGTATTTT.

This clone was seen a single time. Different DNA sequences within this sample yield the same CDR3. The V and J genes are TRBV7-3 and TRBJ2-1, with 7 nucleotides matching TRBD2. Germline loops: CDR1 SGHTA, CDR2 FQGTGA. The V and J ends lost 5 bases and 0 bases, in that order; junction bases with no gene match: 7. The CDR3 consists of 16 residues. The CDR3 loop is CASSPQGGSSYNEQFF. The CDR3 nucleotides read TGTGCCAGCAGCCCCCAGGGCGGGAGCTCCTACAATGAGCAGTTCTTC.

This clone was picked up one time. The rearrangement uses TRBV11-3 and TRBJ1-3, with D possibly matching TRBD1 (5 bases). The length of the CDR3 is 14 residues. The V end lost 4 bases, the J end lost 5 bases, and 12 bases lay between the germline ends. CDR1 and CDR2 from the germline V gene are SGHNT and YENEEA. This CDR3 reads CASSSDLDRNTIYF. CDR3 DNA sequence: TGTGCCAGCAGCTCCGACCTGGACAGAAACACCATATATTTT.

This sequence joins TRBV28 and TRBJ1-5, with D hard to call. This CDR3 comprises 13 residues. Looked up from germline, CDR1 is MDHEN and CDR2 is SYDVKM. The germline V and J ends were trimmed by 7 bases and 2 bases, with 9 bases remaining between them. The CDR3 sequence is CASTNGGNQPQHF. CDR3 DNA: TGTGCCAGCACTAATGGAGGCAATCAGCCCCAGCATTTT. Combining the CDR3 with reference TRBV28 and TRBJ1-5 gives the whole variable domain DVKVTQSSRYLVKRTGEKVFLECVQDMDHENMFWYRQDPGLGLRLIYFSYDVKMKEKGDIPEGYSVSREKKERFSLILESASTNQTSMYLCASTNGGNQPQHFGDGTRLSIL.

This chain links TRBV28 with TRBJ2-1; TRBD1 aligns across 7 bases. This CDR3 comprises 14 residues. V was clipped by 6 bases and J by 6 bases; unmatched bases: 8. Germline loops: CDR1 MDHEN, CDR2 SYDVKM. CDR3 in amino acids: CASSNRQGRNEQFF. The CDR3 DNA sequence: TGTGCCAGCAGCAACCGACAGGGTCGCAATGAGCAGTTCTTC.

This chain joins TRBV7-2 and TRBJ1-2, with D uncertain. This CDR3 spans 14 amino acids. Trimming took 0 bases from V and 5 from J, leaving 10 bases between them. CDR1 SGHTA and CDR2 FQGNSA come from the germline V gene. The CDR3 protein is CASSLAAGGYGYTF. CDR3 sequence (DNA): TGTGCCAGCAGCTTAGCTGCGGGTGGGTATGGCTACACCTTC.

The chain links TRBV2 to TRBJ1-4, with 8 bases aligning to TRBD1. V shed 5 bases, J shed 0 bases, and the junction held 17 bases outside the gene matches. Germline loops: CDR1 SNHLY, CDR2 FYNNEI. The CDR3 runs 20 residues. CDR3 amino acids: CASSQPRFGTGGATNEKLFF. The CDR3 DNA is TGTGCCAGCAGTCAACCCCGGTTTGGGACAGGTGGTGCAACTAATGAAAAACTGTTTTTT. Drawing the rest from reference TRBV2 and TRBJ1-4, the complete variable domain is EPEVTQTPSHQVTQMGQEVILRCVPISNHLYFYWYRQILGQKVEFLVSFYNNEISEKSEIFDDQFSVERPDGSNFTLKIRSTKLEDSAMYFCASSQPRFGTGGATNEKLFFGSGTQLSVL.

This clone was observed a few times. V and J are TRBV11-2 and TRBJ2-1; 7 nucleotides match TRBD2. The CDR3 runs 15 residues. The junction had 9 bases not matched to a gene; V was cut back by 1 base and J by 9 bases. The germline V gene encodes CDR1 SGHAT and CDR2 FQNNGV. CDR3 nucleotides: TGTGCCAGCAGCTTAGGGCGACTAGCTTCAAGTGAGCAGTTCTTC. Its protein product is CASSLGRLASSEQFF.

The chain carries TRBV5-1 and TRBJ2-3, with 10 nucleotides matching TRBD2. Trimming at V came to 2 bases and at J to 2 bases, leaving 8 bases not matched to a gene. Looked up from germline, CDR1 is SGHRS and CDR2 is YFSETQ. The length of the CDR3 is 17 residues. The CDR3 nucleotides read TGCGCCAGCAGCTTTAGCGGGGGGCCCACTCCCACAGATACGCAGTATTTT. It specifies CASSFSGGPTPTDTQYF.

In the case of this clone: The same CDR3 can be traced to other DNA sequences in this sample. The CDR3 DNA follows: TGCGCCAGCAGCTCCAACAGGGTAGGAGAAACTGAAGCTTTCTTT. The encoded protein is CASSSNRVGETEAFF. V usage is TRBV5-1 and J usage is TRBJ1-1, with a weak D call TRBD1 (6 bases). V gave up 3 bases and J gave up 5 bases, with 17 bases separating them. This CDR3 contains 15 residues. The germline V gene has CDR1 SGHRS and CDR2 YFSETQ.